This T cell receptor beta chain appears in the sequencing data of a study of blood T cell repertoires in COVID-19. Across the study: PBMCs, B-cell-depleted T cells, or T cells were the source of the cDNA or gDNA that made up the material.

Germline CDR1 reads SQVTM; CDR2 reads ANQGSEA. Trimming took 4 bases from V and 4 from J, leaving 11 bases between them. CDR3 length equals 12 residues. Per the original data handling: Estimation of nucleated cell counts relied on the amplification of reference gene primers. The assay was immunoSEQ multiplex PCR, and TCRdb's table has in-frame clones only and misses some. The DNA gave D and trimming, while V, J and clone size come from that table. Here the sample spans under 200,000 clones, approximately 85% being singletons. The rearrangement uses TRBV29-1 and TRBJ2-7; D is perhaps TRBD2 (7 bases). The clonotype comes from a woman of 80 years or more with acute or convalescent COVID-19. The specimen was peripheral blood. The CDR3 DNA reads as TGCAGCGTTGTGGGAGGGGGGTACGAGCAGTACTTC. Translation: CSVVGGGYEQYF.